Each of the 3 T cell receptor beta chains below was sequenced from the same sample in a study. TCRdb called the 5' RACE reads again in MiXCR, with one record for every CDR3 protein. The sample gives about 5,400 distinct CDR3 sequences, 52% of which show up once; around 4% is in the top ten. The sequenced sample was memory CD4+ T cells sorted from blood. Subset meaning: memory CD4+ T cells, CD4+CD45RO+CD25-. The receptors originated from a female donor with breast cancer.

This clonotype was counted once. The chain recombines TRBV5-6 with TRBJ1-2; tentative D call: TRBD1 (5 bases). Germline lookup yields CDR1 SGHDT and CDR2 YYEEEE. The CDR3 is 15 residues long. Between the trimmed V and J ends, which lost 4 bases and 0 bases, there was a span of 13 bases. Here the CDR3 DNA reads TGTGCCAGCAGCCTTGACGCGGGACCTAACTATGGCTACACCTTC. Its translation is CASSLDAGPNYGYTF. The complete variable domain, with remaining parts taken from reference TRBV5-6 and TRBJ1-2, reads DAGVTQSPTHLIKTRGQQVTLRCSPKSGHDTVSWYQQALGQGPQFIFQYYEEEERQRGNFPDRFSGHQFPNYSSELNVNALLLGDSALYLCASSLDAGPNYGYTFGSGTRLTVV.

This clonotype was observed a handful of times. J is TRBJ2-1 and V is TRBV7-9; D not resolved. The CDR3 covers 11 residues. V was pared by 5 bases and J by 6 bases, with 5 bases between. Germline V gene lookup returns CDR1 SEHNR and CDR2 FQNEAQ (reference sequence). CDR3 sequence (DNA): TGTGCCAGCAGCCGGGCCAATGAGCAGTTCTTC. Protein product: CASSRANEQFF.

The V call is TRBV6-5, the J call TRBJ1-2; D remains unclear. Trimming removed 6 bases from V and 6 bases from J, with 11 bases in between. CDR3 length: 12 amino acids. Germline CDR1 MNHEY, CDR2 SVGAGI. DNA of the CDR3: TGTGCCAGCAGCTCCCCCCCCGATGGCTACACCTTC. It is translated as CASSSPPDGYTF.